The sequence of this T cell receptor (beta chain) was determined in a study of metastatic and nonmetastatic thyroid tumors. TCRdb re-clonotyped the PCR reads via MiXCR. In the table there are around 16,000 clones, about 30% of which are singletons. Not a single patient had been given any form of treatment at any point before undergoing thyroid surgery. The CDR3 contains 15 residues. The V gene end was trimmed by 4 bases and the J gene end by 4 bases; junction bases not matched to a gene: 1. Germline V gene lookup returns CDR1 MNHNS and CDR2 SASEGT. This TCR came from a female donor with papillary thyroid cancer or a benign thyroid nodule (not recorded which). Some clones in this sample may be carry-over from other donors' samples. The chain joins TRBV6-1 to TRBJ2-1, with 13 bases lining up with TRBD2. The source material was adjacent normal tissue. This chain's CDR3 is CASSGLAGGYNEQFF. DNA of the CDR3: TGTGCCAGCAGTGGACTAGCGGGGGGATACAATGAGCAGTTCTTC.